The next 26 T cell receptor beta chains were all read from a single sample in a study of identifying expanded T cells in peripheral blood. Data came from immunoSEQ multiplex PCR; TCRdb stores just in-frame clones and leaves some out. In the table there are around 100,000 clones, approximately 88% of which are singletons. The sample was blood. The origin of the receptors is a person between 18 and 75 years old in good health.

This chain connects TRBV5-4 to TRBJ2-3, with D perhaps TRBD1 (5 bases). Germline loops: CDR1 SGHNT, CDR2 YYREEE (reference sequence). The CDR3 sequence is 16 residues long. V lost 4 bases and J 0 bases, leaving 15 bases between the germline ends. DNA of the CDR3: TGTGCCAGCAGCCATGACAGAAAAGCAAGCACAGATACGCAGTATTTT. It yields the protein CASSHDRKASTDTQYF.

The table lists this clone with a count of one. The gene calls are TRBV2 and TRBJ1-1, with a tentative D call TRBD1 (5 bases). The CDR3 has 12 amino acids. Germline V gene lookup returns CDR1 SNHLY and CDR2 FYNNEI. Trimming removed 8 bases at V and 7 bases at J, with 14 bases between. In nucleotides, the CDR3 is TGTGCCAGCGGGTGGGGGGAGTTTGAAGCTTTCTTT. Translated: CASGWGEFEAFF.

Remarks on this clone: A far larger clone differs by one base, so this is likely a read error. The rearrangement uses TRBV5-6 and TRBJ1-1; 7 bases map to TRBD1. CDR3 size: 14 residues. V lost 0 bases to trimming and J lost 6 bases; unmatched junction nucleotides: 5. Germline lookup yields CDR1 SGHDT and CDR2 YYEEEE. CDR3 protein: CASSLEGQGAEAFF. CDR3 sequence (DNA): TGTGCCAGCAGCTTGGAAGGCCAGGGGGCTGAAGCTTTCTTT.

This chain links TRBV28 with TRBJ2-5; tentative D call: TRBD2 (5 bases). The CDR3 runs to 17 residues. Germline V gives CDR1 MDHEN, CDR2 SYDVKM. Trimming stripped 5 bases from V and 4 bases from J, with 23 bases between. This CDR3 reads CASSHSRDYPGIETQYF. The CDR3 nucleotides are TGTGCCAGCAGTCACTCGCGTGACTATCCGGGGATAGAGACCCAGTACTTC.

This sequence joins TRBV11-3 and TRBJ2-5; tentative D call: TRBD2 (6 bases). Germline V gene data show CDR1 as SGHNT and CDR2 as YENEEA. The ends were cut back, 2 bases at V and 5 bases at J, with 15 bases in the middle. This CDR3 contains 15 residues. The CDR3 nucleotides are TGTGCCAGCAGCTTATCTTCAGGGACTCTGGAGACCCAGTACTTC. Protein product: CASSLSSGTLETQYF.

The rearrangement uses TRBV4-3 and TRBJ1-1; 9 bases agree with TRBD1. CDR1 is LGHNA and CDR2 is YSLEER in the germline V gene. The CDR3 is 17 residues long. After removal of 1 base from V and 4 bases from J, the junction contained 10 bases not matched to a gene. In DNA, the CDR3 is TGCGCCAGCAGCCAAGGGACAGGGGTCGGGGGAGGCACTGAAGCTTTCTTT. Protein sequence: CASSQGTGVGGGTEAFF.

This chain joins TRBV9 and TRBJ2-5; 11 bases are a match to TRBD2. Germline trimming cut 5 bases from V and 5 bases from J; bases unmatched to any gene: 8. In germline, CDR1 is SGDLS, CDR2 YYNGEE. This CDR3 contains 15 residues. The CDR3, as DNA: TGTGCCAGCAGTATTAGCGGGGGGGCGACCGAGACCCAGTACTTC. It encodes CASSISGGATETQYF. Full variable domain (outside the CDR3, taken from reference TRBV9 and TRBJ2-5): DSGVTQTPKHLITATGQRVTLRCSPRSGDLSVYWYQQSLDQGLQFLIQYYNGEERAKGNILERFSAQQFPDLHSELNLSSLELGDSALYFCASSISGGATETQYFGPGTRLLVL.

The rearrangement uses TRBV18 and TRBJ1-5; TRBD1 aligns across 8 bases. Germline CDR1 is KGHSH and CDR2 is LQKENI. The CDR3 runs 15 residues. V dropped 3 bases and J dropped 7; count of bases not matched to a gene: 8. CDR3 protein: CASSPTTGGRQPQHF. CDR3 DNA sequence: TGTGCCAGCTCACCTACCACAGGGGGAAGGCAGCCCCAGCATTTT.

This clone was counted between two and nine times. The rearrangement joins TRBV29-1 to TRBJ1-1; 7 positions match TRBD1. CDR3 length equals 11 residues. The germline V gene encodes CDR1 SQVTM and CDR2 ANQGSEA. The V gene end was trimmed by 4 bases and the J gene end by 8 bases; junction bases not matched to a gene: 4. CDR3 protein: CSVGGGLEAFF. The CDR3 coding sequence is TGCAGCGTTGGAGGGGGCCTCGAAGCTTTCTTT.

This clone has only a few counts. This chain uses TRBV18 with TRBJ1-5; weak D call: TRBD1 (5 bases). The CDR3 sequence is 16 residues long. Germline assignment: CDR1 KGHSH and CDR2 LQKENI. The V end lost 6 bases, the J end lost 1 base, and 16 bases lay between the germline ends. CDR3 residues: CASSFSGQVSNQPQHF. The CDR3 nucleotides are TGTGCCAGCTCGTTCTCGGGGCAAGTAAGCAATCAGCCCCAGCATTTT. The full variable domain, rest sourced from reference TRBV18 and TRBJ1-5, is NAGVMQNPRHLVRRRGQEARLRCSPMKGHSHVYWYRQLPEEGLKFMVYLQKENIIDESGMPKERFSAEFPKEGPSILRIQQVVRGDSAAYFCASSFSGQVSNQPQHFGDGTRLSIL.

The chain carries TRBV27 and TRBJ1-6, with D unresolved. Germline V gene data show CDR1 as MNHEY and CDR2 as SMNVEV (reference sequence). Trimming cost V 6 bases and J 6 bases, with 12 bases left between them. This CDR3 has 14 residues. The CDR3 reads CASRMGLFNSPLHF. The DNA of the CDR3 is TGTGCCAGCAGAATGGGCCTTTTTAATTCACCCCTCCACTTT.

The count of this clone is one. The chain employs TRBV4-2 and TRBJ2-5; 11 bases match TRBD2. The V gene end was trimmed by 2 bases and the J gene end by 5 bases; junction bases not matched to a gene: 4. Looked up from germline, CDR1 is LGHNA and CDR2 is YNFKEQ. The CDR3 is 15 residues long. The CDR3 sequence is CASSQRLAGRETQYF. The CDR3 nucleotides read TGTGCCAGCAGCCAACGACTAGCGGGGCGGGAGACCCAGTACTTC.

This chain joins TRBV4-1 and TRBJ2-5, with 9 nucleotides matching TRBD2. Germline trimming cut 6 bases from V and 5 bases from J; bases unmatched to any gene: 10. The length of the CDR3 is 15 residues. The germline V gene encodes CDR1 MGHRA and CDR2 YSYEKL. This chain's CDR3 is CASSPGGGVSETQYF. CDR3 sequence (DNA): TGCGCCAGCAGTCCCGGCGGGGGGGTATCGGAGACCCAGTACTTC.

The CDR3 DNA is TGTGCCAGCAGTTTAGGACCTCCCTTACAGGAGACCCAGTACTTC. It is translated as CASSLGPPLQETQYF. This sequence joins TRBV27 and TRBJ2-5; D gene uncertain. Per germline, CDR1 MNHEY and CDR2 SMNVEV (reference sequence). V shed 2 bases and J shed 5 bases, with 15 bases lying between them. The CDR3 runs 15 residues.

The chain links TRBV13 to TRBJ1-6; no clear D. CDR3 length: 11 residues. Germline loops: CDR1 PRHDT, CDR2 FYEKMQ (reference sequence). Trimming cost V 5 bases and J 7 bases, with 3 bases left between them. In nucleotides, the CDR3 is TGTGCCAGCAGCGCCAATTCACCCCTCCACTTT. This sequence encodes CASSANSPLHF.

The CDR3 is CASSLVEGRSDTQYF. CDR3 in DNA: TGCGCCAGCAGCTTGGTTGAGGGCCGTTCAGATACGCAGTATTTT. V usage is TRBV5-1 and J usage is TRBJ2-3; maybe TRBD2 (5 bases). Germline CDR1 reads SGHRS; CDR2 reads YFSETQ. CDR3 length: 15 amino acids. Trimming removed 0 bases at V and 4 bases at J, with 12 bases between.

The chain recombines TRBV28 with TRBJ2-6, with D tentatively TRBD1 (5 bases). This CDR3 is 20 amino acids long. V dropped 6 bases and J dropped 0 bases, with 24 bases sitting between them. CDR1 and CDR2 from the germline V gene are MDHEN and SYDVKM. In DNA form, the CDR3 reads TGTGCCAGCAGCCCGGGCAGGGCCCTTCCCTTAAGCTCTGGGGCCAACGTCCTGACTTTC. Amino acid sequence: CASSPGRALPLSSGANVLTF.

The CDR3 reads CASSPGTNRGGYTF. CDR3 bases: TGTGCCAGCAGCCCAGGGACGAATAGGGGTGGCTACACCTTC. This chain connects TRBV9 to TRBJ1-2; D is possibly TRBD1 (5 bases). This CDR3 spans 14 amino acids. V was clipped by 4 bases and J by 7 bases, with 17 bases between them. In germline, CDR1 is SGDLS, CDR2 YYNGEE.

The chain joins TRBV16 to TRBJ2-5; TRBD1 or TRBD2 may be the D gene (5 bases each). Trimming took 4 bases from V and 4 from J, leaving 16 bases between them. Germline CDR1 and CDR2: KGHSY and FQNENV. The CDR3 is made up of 15 amino acids. The CDR3 region has the DNA TGTGCCAGCAGCCCCAACCGGGGCTCGGGAGAGACCCAGTACTTC. This translates into CASSPNRGSGETQYF.

This chain links TRBV19 with TRBJ1-2; D possibly corresponds to TRBD1 (5 bases). This CDR3 has 15 amino acids. The germline V gene encodes CDR1 LNHDA and CDR2 SQIVND (reference sequence). The V gene lost 4 bases and the J gene lost 4 bases, with 16 bases spanning the gap. The DNA of the CDR3 is TGTGCCAGTAGTAAGGGGCGCTTTGAGGCCTATGGCTACACCTTC. This encodes CASSKGRFEAYGYTF.

The chain is built from TRBV6-5 and TRBJ1-3; D ambiguous. V lost 6 bases to trimming and J lost 0 bases, with 6 bases between them. This CDR3 spans 13 amino acids. Germline CDR1 MNHEY, CDR2 SVGAGI. The CDR3 protein is CASRTTSGNTIYF. CDR3 DNA: TGTGCCAGCAGAACCACCTCTGGAAACACCATATATTTT.

V usage is TRBV7-2 and J usage is TRBJ2-5; D gene ambiguous. Trimming stripped 2 bases from V and 5 bases from J, with 9 bases between. This CDR3 region has 13 residues. CDR1 and CDR2 from the germline V gene are SGHTA and FQGNSA. As DNA, the CDR3 is TGTGCCAGCAGCTTATTCCGGGCGGAGACCCAGTACTTC. This encodes CASSLFRAETQYF.

V usage is TRBV4-2 and J usage is TRBJ2-5; TRBD1 aligns across 7 bases. This CDR3 is built from 15 residues. Trimming took 2 bases from V and 2 from J; bases not matched to a gene: 5. The germline CDR1 and CDR2 sequences are LGHNA and YNFKEQ. The CDR3 sequence is CASSQTGQAQETQYF. The CDR3 DNA sequence: TGTGCCAGCAGCCAAACTGGACAGGCACAAGAGACCCAGTACTTC.

A few counts support this clone. One junction end disagrees with the germline gene, perhaps due to a read error. The J gene is TRBJ2-1, the V gene TRBV6-5; 7 bases align to TRBD1. The germline V gene has CDR1 MNHEY and CDR2 SVGAGI. This CDR3 is 15 amino acids long. The chain's CDR3 is CASSYSIGELQGTIF. CDR3 in DNA: TGTGCCAGCAGTTACTCGATAGGGGAATTACAGGGGACGATCTTC.

In its sample, this clone was seen a few times. The chain employs TRBV20-1 and TRBJ1-1; D not resolved. CDR3 length: 11 amino acids. Trimming removed 7 bases at V and 0 bases at J, with 6 bases between. Germline V gene sequence: CDR1 DFQATT, CDR2 SNEGSKA (reference sequence). The CDR3 region is CSGLLNTEAFF. The CDR3 nucleotides are TGCAGTGGGCTCCTGAACACTGAAGCTTTCTTT.

The chain is built from TRBV6-5 and TRBJ2-4; D is unresolved. The CDR3 spans 15 residues. Germline V gene data show CDR1 as MNHEY and CDR2 as SVGAGI. V shed 5 bases and J shed 5 bases, with 16 bases lying between them. The CDR3 loop reads CASSPERGAENIQYF. The CDR3, as DNA: TGTGCCAGCAGTCCCGAACGCGGCGCTGAAAACATTCAGTACTTC.